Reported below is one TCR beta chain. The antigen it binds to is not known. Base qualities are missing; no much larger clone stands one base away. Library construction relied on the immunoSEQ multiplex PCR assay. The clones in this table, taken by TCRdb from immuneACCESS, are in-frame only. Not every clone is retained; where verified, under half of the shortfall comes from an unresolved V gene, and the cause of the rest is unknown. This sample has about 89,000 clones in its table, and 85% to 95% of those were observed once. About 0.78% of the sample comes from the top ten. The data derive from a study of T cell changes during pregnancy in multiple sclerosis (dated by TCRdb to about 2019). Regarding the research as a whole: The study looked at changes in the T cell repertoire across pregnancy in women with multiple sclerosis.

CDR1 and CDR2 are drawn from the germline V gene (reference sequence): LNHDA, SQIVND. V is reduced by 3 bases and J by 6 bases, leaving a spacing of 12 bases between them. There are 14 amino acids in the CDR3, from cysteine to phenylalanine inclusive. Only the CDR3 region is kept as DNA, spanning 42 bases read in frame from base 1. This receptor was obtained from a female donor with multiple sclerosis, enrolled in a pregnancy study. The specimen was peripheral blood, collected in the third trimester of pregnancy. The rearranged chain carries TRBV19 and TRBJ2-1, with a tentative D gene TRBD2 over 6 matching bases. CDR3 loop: CASSIGDFPNEQFF. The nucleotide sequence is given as TGTGCCAGTAGTATCGGGGACTTCCCCAATGAGCAGTTCTTC.